Listed here is a single T cell receptor beta chain. The antigen it binds to is not known. No base quality information exists; no much larger clone differs at one position. The sample belongs to a study of cytomegalovirus exposure and HLA in healthy donors (dated by TCRdb to the late 2010s). About the investigation overall: According to an earlier analysis of 587 of the donors, about 190 million T cells yielded some 110 million unique TCR beta sequences and about 300 Gb of sequence data. The study aimed to test whether signatures of past pathogen exposure could be identified by cataloging public T cell receptors. Across under 500 genotyped donors of the cohort, an average of roughly 200,000 unique TCR beta nucleotide sequences per donor were sequenced, and roughly a sixth of those sequences were non-productive. A later analysis re-examined previously published TCR beta repertoires from 600 to 700 donors and added high-resolution HLA genotyping to investigate patterns of TCR occurrence. Of the 398 genotyped donors, about 80% fell in the genetic ancestry cluster associated with self-reported Caucasian donors. An early release that covered roughly 600 HLA-typed donors contained approximately 300 gigabases of sequencing data and 65 million to 100 million unique TCR sequences. Donor age, sex, ethnicity and CMV serostatus were compiled together with the repertoire data. In the later analysis, no new phenotypic data were used to find candidate immune exposures; instead, reliance was placed on TCR beta sequences and their occurrence across donors. To decide whether each TCR beta V gene segment behaved as functional or pseudogenic, an earlier analysis of over 500 of the donors relied on high-throughput TCR beta sequencing. All discovery cohort repertoires had been generated using a single sequencing platform. Typing coverage varied by locus: about 620-640 donors for A, B, C, DRB1 and DQB1; approximately 500 for DQA1; 606 for DPA1; 400 to 480 for DPB1. Using immunosequencing, the study profiled T cell repertoires from 500 to 800 subjects and related those repertoires to cytomegalovirus serostatus. In a later genetic analysis, genome-wide SNP genotypes for 398 of the 666 donors were used, and that subset was treated as a discovery cohort. The study combined high-throughput TCR immunosequencing, statistical association of individual TCRs with disease status, and machine learning to predict cytomegalovirus infection status. Besides the first cohort of roughly 660 subjects, a separate validation cohort made up of 120 different subjects was used. Four to six DR-DQ haplotypes were handled as single units for association and clustering, since linkage in the cohort was strong. Class I and class II HLA loci were covered by the typing at four-digit resolution. Study-level results and caveats: In a later analysis, the rate of TCR association differed among HLA loci, with DRB1 alleles having the most associated TCRs and HLA-C alleles having the fewest. A cluster of highly shared sequence variants was judged likely to represent a technical artifact of the sequencing pipeline. According to a later analysis, parvovirus B19, influenza, CMV and Epstein-Barr virus appeared linked to several top co-occurrence clusters. Linkage disequilibrium might explain the correlated functional status among segregating V segments, but an unknown experimental factor could not be ruled out. The only immune exposure information available for the cohort was CMV serostatus. Cytomegalovirus status was reported to be diagnosed by the classifier with high specificity and sensitivity in both the original and validation cohorts. A later genetic analysis reported fewer N-insertions in productive TCRs among donors in an Asian-associated ancestry cluster than the approximately 700-donor mean. Compared with equally common non-associated chains, HLA-associated TCR beta chains in a later analysis were more clonally expanded and had lower generation probabilities. Three of the identified cytomegalovirus-associated TCR beta chains were confirmed in vitro to be specific for cytomegalovirus antigens. A further reported finding was that TCR beta sequences accurately predicted the HLA-A and HLA-B alleles for most subjects in the first cohort. In this cohort, only TCR beta chains were sequenced, and detectable features were limited by the absence of alpha or paired-chain data. Assigning TCR associations to individual alleles was difficult when HLA alleles, especially DR and DQ, strongly co-occurred. In an earlier analysis of about 550 of the donors, most TCR beta V segments were observed in productive rearrangements about 87% or about 30% of the time, broadly matching IMGT annotations. Most TCR sequences were observed very rarely across donors, whereas some public TCRs were present in many individuals. At a false discovery rate of 0.05, a later analysis linked approximately 18,000 TCR beta sequences to specific HLA alleles. Because counts were too low, around 17 rarely observed V segments, including chromosome 9 orphons, were left out of the earlier analysis of several hundred of the donors. A later analysis found that most CMV-associated TCR beta chains appeared HLA-restricted, with HLA associations seemingly driven largely by CMV exposure. The presence/absence analyses assumed that sequencing depth was roughly uniform across donors, and that assumption may not be true. A later genetic analysis associated a missense DCLRE1C variant with V-gene and J-gene trimming of TCR beta chains, and an independent cohort replicated the association. Some IMGT-functional V segments, including TRBV6-2 and TRBV6-3, could not be told apart with the 87-base-pair reads, so those segments were excluded. Because some donors lacked HLA typing at each locus, the association tests relied only on the typed subset. The authors suggested that the approach could potentially be extended to other disease states and immunological phenotypes. The study gave a list of some 150 TCR beta chains associated with cytomegalovirus.

Libraries were constructed by the immunoSEQ multiplex PCR assay. The multiplex PCR relied on a mix of 60 forward primers for TCR Vbeta segments and 13 reverse primers for TCR Jbeta segments. A multiplex PCR assay on genomic DNA amplified the CDR3 region of rearranged TCR beta genes. Amplified TCR beta libraries were sequenced as 87-base-pair reads on the Illumina HiSeq System. In the original analysis: Across the 500 to 700 repertoires, a later analysis counted approximately 75 million unique TCR beta chains, approximately 10 million of which were shared by at least two donors. To remove PCR and sequencing errors, raw reads were error-corrected and collapsed into unique sequences using a nearest-neighbor algorithm that merged closely related sequences. Alignment of CDR3 sequences to IMGT reference sequences was used to assign V, D and J gene segments. For a sequence to be retained, a match of at least six nucleotides was required to both a V gene segment and a J gene segment. A rearrangement counted as productive if the CDR3 had no stop codons and remained in frame with V and J, and every other rearrangement counted as non-productive. CDR3 was defined by IMGT convention, running from the second conserved V-encoded cysteine to the conserved J-encoded phenylalanine. In an earlier analysis of approximately 500 of the donors, sequences lacking an unambiguous match to a single V gene segment were excluded. In an earlier analysis of some 590 of the donors, a V segment was called functional when productive rearrangements were above 56.7%, and segregating when the standard deviation between donors exceeded 5%. A statistical classification framework was built for diagnosing cytomegalovirus status from the catalog of TCR beta chain sequences. V and J gene assignment, in a later analysis, came from comparing TCR nucleotide sequences with IMGT/GENE-DB human TR gene sequences. The TCRdist pipeline was used in a later analysis to assign CDR3 sequences and most-parsimonious VDJ recombination scenarios. A later analysis defined each TCR beta chain by its CDR3 amino acid sequence plus V-gene family, and excluded reads lacking a unique V-gene family. A later analysis removed 592 highly shared, low-generation-probability nucleotide sequences to deal with suspected cross-contamination and a sequencing artifact. For each public chain, a later analysis derived a clonal expansion index from normalized ranks of inferred template counts within each repertoire. A later analysis computed generation probabilities with a VDJ recombination model fitted to out-of-frame rearrangements, and checked the results against IGoR. In a later analysis, TCR-TCR, TCR-HLA and TCR-CMV co-occurrence was scored with hypergeometric tests, and a repertoire-size bias correction was applied to TCR pairs. A later analysis estimated false discovery rates by permuting HLA or CMV assignments 20 times. A later analysis grouped co-occurring TCRs with DBSCAN, adding TCRdist sequence similarity when clustering within HLA-allele-positive subsets. For co-occurrence clustering, repertoires with fewer than 30,000 or more than 120,000 public chains were excluded, along with about five repertoires with anomalous nucleotide sharing. The table comes from immuneACCESS by way of TCRdb, which keeps in-frame sequences with V and J called. Part of the clones is missing from these tables; in studies checked, under half for an unresolved V gene and the rest for unknown reasons. Clone size and the V and J calls come from that table; the DNA yielded D and trimming. In all, the sample holds 150,000 to 200,000 clones, and around 76% of those were seen once. Clones ranked in the top ten supply roughly 1.9% of the sample.

The cohort consisted of 600 or so healthy bone marrow donors. Cohort members were all nominally healthy when sampled, although unrecorded immune exposures were likely present. The donor tested CMV seronegative, placing the donor among the roughly 400 seronegative members of the cohort. A peripheral blood sample was provided by each donor, and peripheral blood mononuclear cells were used for TCR beta sequencing. The Qiagen DNeasy Blood Extraction Kit was used to extract genomic DNA from the blood cell samples. Inclusive of the bounding cysteine and phenylalanine, the CDR3 is 14 residues long. CDR3 DNA only is kept here, 42 bases in frame from base 1. V is cut by 1 base and J by 2 bases, and the space between the germline ends is 9 bases. CDR1 and CDR2, per the germline V gene, are SGDLS and YYNGEE.

The chain employs TRBV9 and TRBJ1-1; there is no confident call for the D gene. The source of this sequence is a female donor in good health and CMV-seronegative. The sequencing input was PBMCs. This receptor has the CDR3 CASSVTVGNTEAFF. DNA sequence: TGTGCCAGCAGCGTAACAGTGGGTAACACTGAAGCTTTCTTT.